Included here is one TCR beta chain sequence, with context. V lost 1 base to trimming and J lost 4 bases, with 13 bases between them. CDR3 length equals 15 residues. Germline values: CDR1 SEHNR, CDR2 FQNEAQ (reference sequence). The sample comes from a study of control samples from healthy donors and cancer patients. Profiled with immunoSEQ multiplex PCR; TCRdb holds only in-frame clones, not every one. The table has around 150,000 clones, 88% seen once. J is TRBJ1-2 and V is TRBV7-9, with D possibly being TRBD1 (5 bases). Sequencing was carried out using blood. This TCR was sampled from a man aged 18 to 30 in good health. The CDR3 DNA follows: TGTGCCAGCAGCTTAGGTCGGGGCCAGCTCTATGGCTACACCTTC. Translated: CASSLGRGQLYGYTF.